Listed below are T cell receptor beta chains from one sample, sequenced in a study of blood T cell repertoires in COVID-19. Profiling relied on immunoSEQ multiplex PCR, and the TCRdb table lists in-frame clones only, not all of them. The table has about 230,000 clones, about four fifths seen once. The sample taken for sequencing was peripheral blood. The receptors were sampled from a woman older than 75 with COVID-19, enrolled during active disease. The CDR3 runs from the conserved cysteine through the conserved F or W. A D gene is named only where the DNA matches it firmly. Where a row states a size, it is once, few, many or the class of an expanded clone; other rows omit it.

V gene	clone size	D gene	J gene	CDR3 protein	CDR3 DNA
TRBV15	few	NA	TRBJ1-4	CATSRSRATNEKLFF	TGTGCCACCAGCAGAAGCAGGGCAACTAATGAAAAACTGTTTTTT
TRBV6-6	NA	NA	TRBJ2-3	CASKTWVGGGTDTQYF	TGTGCCAGCAAGACTTGGGTTGGCGGGGGCACAGATACGCAGTATTTT
TRBV6-6	NA	NA	TRBJ1-1	CASSYQNTEAFF	TGTGCCAGCAGTTACCAAAACACTGAAGCTTTCTTT
TRBV5-1	NA	TRBD2	TRBJ2-2	CASSSGLVYNPNTGELFF	TGCGCCAGCAGCTCGGGACTAGTTTACAACCCGAACACCGGGGAGCTGTTTTTT
TRBV5-4	NA	TRBD2	TRBJ2-1	CASSSAGGFSYNEQFF	TGTGCCAGCAGCTCCGCGGGGGGATTCTCCTACAATGAGCAGTTCTTC
TRBV30	NA	NA	TRBJ1-1	CAWRLQGFTEAFF	TGTGCCTGGAGACTTCAGGGTTTTACTGAAGCTTTCTTT
TRBV30	NA	NA	TRBJ1-1	CAWSEGFNTEAFF	TGTGCCTGGAGTGAGGGGTTTAACACTGAAGCTTTCTTT
TRBV28	NA	NA	TRBJ1-6	CASSRGQLNSPLHF	TGTGCCAGCAGTCGAGGACAGTTAAATTCACCCCTCCACTTT
TRBV18	NA	NA	TRBJ1-1	CASSSTGGSTEAFF	TGTGCCAGCTCGTCCACAGGTGGGTCCACTGAAGCTTTCTTT
TRBV4-2	NA	NA	TRBJ2-5	CASSQGGVGGQETQYF	TGTGCCAGCAGCCAAGGGGGAGTTGGGGGGCAAGAGACCCAGTACTTC
TRBV11-2	NA	TRBD2	TRBJ2-3	CASSQGLAGVSSTDTQYF	TGTGCCAGCAGCCAGGGACTAGCGGGAGTCTCTAGCACAGATACGCAGTATTTT
TRBV6-6	NA	NA	TRBJ1-1	CASSYSRQNTEAFF	TGTGCCAGCAGTTACTCAAGACAGAACACTGAAGCTTTCTTT
TRBV10-3	few	NA	TRBJ2-2	CAIRGGGGNTGELFF	TGTGCCATCCGTGGGGGCGGGGGCAACACCGGGGAGCTGTTTTTT
TRBV11-2	NA	NA	TRBJ2-3	CASSLGTSTRTDTQYF	TGTGCCAGCAGCTTGGGCACTAGCACTCGCACAGATACGCAGTATTTT
TRBV11-2	NA	NA	TRBJ2-3	CASSSTGIWNTQYF	TGTGCCAGCAGTTCCACGGGAATATGGAATACGCAGTATTTT
TRBV28	once	NA	TRBJ1-4	CASSLVGAAGTTNEKLFF	TGTGCCAGCAGTTTAGTGGGGGCGGCAGGGACAACTAATGAAAAACTGTTTTTT
TRBV15	once	TRBD1	TRBJ1-4	CATSRSRDSREKLFF	TGTGCCACCAGCAGATCCCGGGACAGCAGGGAAAAACTGTTTTTT
TRBV9	NA	NA	TRBJ2-5	CASSRRDSLEETQYF	TGTGCCAGCAGCAGAAGGGACTCCCTGGAGGAGACCCAGTACTTC
TRBV10-1	NA	NA	TRBJ1-1	CAIPNGGRLNTEAFF	TGCGCCATCCCAAACGGGGGACGGCTGAACACTGAAGCTTTCTTT
TRBV19	NA	TRBD1	TRBJ2-7	CASSPGTGGYSYEQYF	TGTGCCAGTAGTCCCGGGACAGGGGGCTACTCCTACGAGCAGTACTTC
TRBV4-3	NA	TRBD1	TRBJ1-5	CASSQDAGAGGQPQHF	TGCGCCAGCAGCCAAGATGCCGGGGCAGGGGGCCAGCCCCAGCATTTT
TRBV7-3	NA	TRBD1	TRBJ1-6	CASSLWTSGGVNSPLHF	TGTGCCAGCAGCTTATGGACGTCAGGGGGCGTAAATTCACCCCTCCACTTT
TRBV18	NA	TRBD1	TRBJ2-2	CASSPGDSYTGELFF	TGTGCCAGCTCACCTGGGGACAGCTACACCGGGGAGCTGTTTTTT
TRBV5-1	few	NA	TRBJ2-1	CASSLASEKFF	TGCGCCAGCAGCTTGGCCAGCGAAAAGTTCTTC
TRBV4-2	NA	TRBD1	TRBJ2-1	CASSLKTYRDSYNEQFF	TGTGCCAGCAGCCTTAAGACATACCGGGACAGCTACAATGAGCAGTTCTTC
TRBV5-1	NA	NA	TRBJ1-5	CASSFTADQPQHF	TGCGCCAGCAGCTTTACGGCGGATCAGCCCCAGCATTTT
TRBV9	NA	TRBD1	TRBJ2-7	CASSGNRGPPYEQYF	TGTGCCAGCAGCGGGAACAGGGGACCCCCCTACGAGCAGTACTTC
TRBV11-3	NA	TRBD1	TRBJ2-5	CASSLNRGFGETQYF	TGTGCCAGCAGCTTAAACAGGGGTTTTGGAGAGACCCAGTACTTC
TRBV6-6	once	NA	TRBJ2-1	CASSSGGVLNEQFF	TGTGCCAGCAGTTCGGGCGGGGTCCTCAATGAGCAGTTCTTC